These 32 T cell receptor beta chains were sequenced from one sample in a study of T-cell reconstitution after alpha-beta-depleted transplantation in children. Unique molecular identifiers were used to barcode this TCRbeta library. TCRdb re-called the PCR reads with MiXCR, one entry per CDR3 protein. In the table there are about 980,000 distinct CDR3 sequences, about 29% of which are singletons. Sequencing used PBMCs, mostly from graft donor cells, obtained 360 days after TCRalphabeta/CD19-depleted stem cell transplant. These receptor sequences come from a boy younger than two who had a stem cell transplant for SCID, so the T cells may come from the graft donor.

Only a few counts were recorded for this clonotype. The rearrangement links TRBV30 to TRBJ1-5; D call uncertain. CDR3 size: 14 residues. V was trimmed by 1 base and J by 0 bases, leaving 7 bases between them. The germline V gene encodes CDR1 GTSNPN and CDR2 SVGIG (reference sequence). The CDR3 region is CAWSDVHSNQPQHF. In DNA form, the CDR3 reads TGTGCCTGGAGTGATGTCCATAGCAATCAGCCCCAGCATTTT.

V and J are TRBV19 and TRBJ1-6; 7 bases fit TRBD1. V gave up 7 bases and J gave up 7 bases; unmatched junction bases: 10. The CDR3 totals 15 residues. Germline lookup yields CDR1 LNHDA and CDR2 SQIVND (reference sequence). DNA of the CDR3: TGTGCCAGTACCACCGGGACAGACTTGAATTCACCCCTCCACTTT. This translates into CASTTGTDLNSPLHF.

CDR3 residues: CATSRDVVSYEQYF. The CDR3 bases are TGTGCCACCAGCAGGGACGTTGTCTCCTACGAGCAGTACTTC. The genes are TRBV15 and TRBJ2-7; D remains unclear. From germline, CDR1 is LNHNV and CDR2 YYDKDF (reference sequence). The CDR3 consists of 14 residues. The ends were cut back, 3 bases at V and 0 bases at J, with 9 bases in the middle. Full variable domain (outside the CDR3, taken from reference TRBV15 and TRBJ2-7): DAMVIQNPRYQVTQFGKPVTLSCSQTLNHNVMYWYQQKSSQAPKLLFHYYDKDFNNEADTPDNFQSRRPNTSFCFLDIRSPGLGDTAMYLCATSRDVVSYEQYFGPGTRLTVT.

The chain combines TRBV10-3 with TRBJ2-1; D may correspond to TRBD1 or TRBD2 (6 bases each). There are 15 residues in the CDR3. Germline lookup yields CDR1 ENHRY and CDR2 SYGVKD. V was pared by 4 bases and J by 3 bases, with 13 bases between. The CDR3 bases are TGTGCCATCAGTGGGAGGGTAGGGGGCTACAATGAGCAGTTCTTC. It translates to CAISGRVGGYNEQFF.

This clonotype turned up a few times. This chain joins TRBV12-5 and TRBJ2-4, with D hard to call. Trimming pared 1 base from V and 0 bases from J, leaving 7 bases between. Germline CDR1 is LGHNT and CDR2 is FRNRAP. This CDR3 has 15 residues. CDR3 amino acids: CASGLAGIAKNIQYF. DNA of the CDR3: TGTGCTAGTGGTTTGGCCGGAATAGCCAAAAACATTCAGTACTTC.

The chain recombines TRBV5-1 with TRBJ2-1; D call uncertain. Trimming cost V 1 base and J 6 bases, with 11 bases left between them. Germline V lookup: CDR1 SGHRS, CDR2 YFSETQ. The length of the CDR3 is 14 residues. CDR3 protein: CASSLYTGPNEQFF. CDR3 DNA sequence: TGCGCCAGCAGCTTGTATACCGGGCCCAATGAGCAGTTCTTC.

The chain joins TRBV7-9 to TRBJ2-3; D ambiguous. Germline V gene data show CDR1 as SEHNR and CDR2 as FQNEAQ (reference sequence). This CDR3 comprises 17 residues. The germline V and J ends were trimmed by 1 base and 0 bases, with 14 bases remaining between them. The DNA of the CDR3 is TGTGCCAGCAGCTTAGGACCACAACACGGGAGCACAGATACGCAGTATTTT. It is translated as CASSLGPQHGSTDTQYF.

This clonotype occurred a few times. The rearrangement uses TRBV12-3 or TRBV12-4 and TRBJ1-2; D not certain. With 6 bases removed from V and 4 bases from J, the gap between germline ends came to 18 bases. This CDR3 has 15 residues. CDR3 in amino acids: CASRTHQLGSYGYTF. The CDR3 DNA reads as TGTGCCAGCAGAACGCACCAGCTAGGATCCTATGGCTACACCTTC.

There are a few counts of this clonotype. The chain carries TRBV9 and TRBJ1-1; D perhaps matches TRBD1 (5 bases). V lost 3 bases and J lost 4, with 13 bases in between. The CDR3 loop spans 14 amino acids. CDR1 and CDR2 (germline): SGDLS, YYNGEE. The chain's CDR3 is CASSGSRDFTEAFF. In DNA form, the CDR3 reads TGTGCCAGCAGCGGGTCCAGGGATTTCACTGAAGCTTTCTTT.

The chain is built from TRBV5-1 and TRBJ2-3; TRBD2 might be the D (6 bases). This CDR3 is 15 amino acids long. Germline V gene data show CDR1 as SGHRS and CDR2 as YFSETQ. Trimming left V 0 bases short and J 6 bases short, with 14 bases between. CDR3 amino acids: CASSLVGGVADTQYF. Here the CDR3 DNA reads TGCGCCAGCAGCTTGGTCGGGGGAGTAGCGGATACGCAGTATTTT.

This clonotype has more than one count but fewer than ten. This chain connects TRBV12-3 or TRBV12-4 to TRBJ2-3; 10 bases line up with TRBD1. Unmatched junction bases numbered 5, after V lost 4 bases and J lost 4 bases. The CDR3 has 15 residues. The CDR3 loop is CASSSTDRGADTQYF. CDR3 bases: TGTGCCAGCAGTTCCACGGACAGGGGGGCAGATACGCAGTATTTT.

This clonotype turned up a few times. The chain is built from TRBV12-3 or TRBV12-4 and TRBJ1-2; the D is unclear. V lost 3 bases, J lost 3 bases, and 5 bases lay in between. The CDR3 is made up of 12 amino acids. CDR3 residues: CASSFQDYGYTF. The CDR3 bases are TGTGCCAGCAGTTTCCAGGACTATGGCTACACCTTC.

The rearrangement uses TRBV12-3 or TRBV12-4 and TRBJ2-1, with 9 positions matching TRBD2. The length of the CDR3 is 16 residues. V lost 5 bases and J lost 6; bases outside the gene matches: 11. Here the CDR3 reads CASSRGLARVTNEQFF. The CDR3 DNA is TGTGCCAGCAGTCGGGGACTAGCTCGAGTCACCAATGAGCAGTTCTTC.

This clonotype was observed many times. CDR3: CASSRVPDTQYF. Here the CDR3 DNA reads TGTGCCAGCAGCAGGGTTCCAGATACGCAGTATTTT. The rearrangement links TRBV2 to TRBJ2-3; possible D gene TRBD1, 5 bases. The CDR3 totals 12 residues. Germline V gene data show CDR1 as SNHLY and CDR2 as FYNNEI. The germline V and J ends were trimmed by 6 bases and 4 bases, with 8 bases remaining between them.

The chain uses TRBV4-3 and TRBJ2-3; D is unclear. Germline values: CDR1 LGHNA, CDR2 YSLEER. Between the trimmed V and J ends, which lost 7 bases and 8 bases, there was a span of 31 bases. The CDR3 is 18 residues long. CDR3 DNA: TGCGCCAGCACCCACCTTAACGATGAGGACCCGAGGATCGTTACGCAGTATTTT. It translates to CASTHLNDEDPRIVTQYF.

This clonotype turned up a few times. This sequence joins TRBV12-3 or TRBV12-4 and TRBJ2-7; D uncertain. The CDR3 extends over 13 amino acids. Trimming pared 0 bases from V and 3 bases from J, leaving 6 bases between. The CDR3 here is CASSLAVVYEQYF. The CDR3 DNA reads TGTGCCAGCAGTTTAGCGGTGGTCTACGAGCAGTACTTC.

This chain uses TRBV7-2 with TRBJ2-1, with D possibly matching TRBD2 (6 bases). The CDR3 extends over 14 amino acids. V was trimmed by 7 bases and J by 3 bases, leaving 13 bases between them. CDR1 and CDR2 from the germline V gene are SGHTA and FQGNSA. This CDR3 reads CASIGQGGYNEQFF. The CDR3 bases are TGTGCCAGCATCGGGCAGGGAGGCTACAATGAGCAGTTCTTC.

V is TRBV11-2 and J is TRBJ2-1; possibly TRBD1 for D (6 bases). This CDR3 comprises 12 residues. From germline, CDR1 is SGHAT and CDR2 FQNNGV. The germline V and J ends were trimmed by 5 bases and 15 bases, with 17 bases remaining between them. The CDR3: CASSPTNRVPFF. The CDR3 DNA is TGTGCCAGCAGCCCTACCAACAGGGTTCCGTTCTTC. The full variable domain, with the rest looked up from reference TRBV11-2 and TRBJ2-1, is EAGVAQSPRYKIIEKRQSVAFWCNPISGHATLYWYQQILGQGPKLLIQFQNNGVVDDSQLPKDRFSAERLKGVDSTLKIQPAKLEDSAVYLCASSPTNRVPFFGPGTRLTVL.

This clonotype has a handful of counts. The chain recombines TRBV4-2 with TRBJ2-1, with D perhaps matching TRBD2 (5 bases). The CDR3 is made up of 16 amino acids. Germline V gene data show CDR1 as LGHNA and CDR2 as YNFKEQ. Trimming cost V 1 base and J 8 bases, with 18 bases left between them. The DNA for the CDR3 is TGTGCCAGCAGCCAAGCATCAGGTCTGGCGGGTGATGAGCAGTTCTTC. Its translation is CASSQASGLAGDEQFF.

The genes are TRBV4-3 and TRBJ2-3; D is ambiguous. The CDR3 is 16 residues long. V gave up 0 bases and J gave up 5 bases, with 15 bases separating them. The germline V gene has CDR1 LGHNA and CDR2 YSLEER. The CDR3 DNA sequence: TGCGCCAGCAGCCAAGATTGGCGGAGCACCGAAGATACGCAGTATTTT. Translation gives CASSQDWRSTEDTQYF.

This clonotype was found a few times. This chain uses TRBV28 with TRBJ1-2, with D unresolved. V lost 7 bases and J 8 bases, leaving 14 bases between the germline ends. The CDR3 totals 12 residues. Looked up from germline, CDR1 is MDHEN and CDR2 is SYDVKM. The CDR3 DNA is TGTGCCAGCACCCTGAGGCTGGGAGGCTACACCTTC. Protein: CASTLRLGGYTF.

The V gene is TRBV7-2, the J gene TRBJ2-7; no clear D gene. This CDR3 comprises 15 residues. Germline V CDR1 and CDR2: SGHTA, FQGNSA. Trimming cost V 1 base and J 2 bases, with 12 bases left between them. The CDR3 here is CASSLEAASPYEQYF. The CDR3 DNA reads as TGTGCCAGCAGCTTAGAGGCGGCCAGCCCCTACGAGCAGTACTTC.

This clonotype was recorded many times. The DNA of the CDR3 is TGCAGTGCTAGAGACCGAAGAGGAAACACTGAAGCTTTCTTT. Translation gives CSARDRRGNTEAFF. The chain employs TRBV20-1 and TRBJ1-1; D unclear. Trimming took 0 bases from V and 2 from J, leaving 10 bases between them. CDR1 is DFQATT, CDR2 SNEGSKA, per germline (reference sequence). CDR3 length: 14 amino acids.

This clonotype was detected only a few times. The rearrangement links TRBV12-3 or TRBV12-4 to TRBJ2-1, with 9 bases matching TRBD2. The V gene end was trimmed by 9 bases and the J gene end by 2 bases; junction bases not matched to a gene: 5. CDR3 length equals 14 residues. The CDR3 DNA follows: TGTGCCAGTCGAGCGGGGGGAACCTACAATGAGCAGTTCTTC. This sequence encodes CASRAGGTYNEQFF.

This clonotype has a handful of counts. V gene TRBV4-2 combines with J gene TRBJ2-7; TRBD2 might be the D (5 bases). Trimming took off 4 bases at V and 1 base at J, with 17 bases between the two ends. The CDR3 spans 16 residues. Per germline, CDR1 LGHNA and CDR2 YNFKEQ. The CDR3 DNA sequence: TGTGCCAGCAGCCCGTTACTAGAATCCGTATCCTACGAGCAGTACTTC. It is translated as CASSPLLESVSYEQYF.

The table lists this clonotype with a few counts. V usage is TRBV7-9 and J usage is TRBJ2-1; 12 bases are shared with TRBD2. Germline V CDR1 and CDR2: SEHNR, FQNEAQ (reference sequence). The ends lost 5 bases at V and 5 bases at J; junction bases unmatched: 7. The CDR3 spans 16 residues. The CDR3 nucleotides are TGTGCCAGCAGCACCAACCTAGCGGGGGGGCACAATGAGCAGTTCTTC. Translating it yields CASSTNLAGGHNEQFF.

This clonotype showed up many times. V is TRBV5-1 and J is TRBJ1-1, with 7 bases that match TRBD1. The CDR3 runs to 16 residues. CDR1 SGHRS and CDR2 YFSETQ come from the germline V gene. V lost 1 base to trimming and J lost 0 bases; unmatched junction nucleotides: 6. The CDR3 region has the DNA TGCGCCAGCAGCTTGAACGGCGGGACAGTGAACACTGAAGCTTTCTTT. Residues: CASSLNGGTVNTEAFF.

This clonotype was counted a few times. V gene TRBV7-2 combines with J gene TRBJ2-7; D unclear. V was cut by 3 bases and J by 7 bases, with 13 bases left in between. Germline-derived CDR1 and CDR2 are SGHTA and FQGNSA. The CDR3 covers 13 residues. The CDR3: CASSFNNDGEQYF. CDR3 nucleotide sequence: TGTGCCAGCAGCTTTAACAACGATGGGGAGCAGTACTTC.

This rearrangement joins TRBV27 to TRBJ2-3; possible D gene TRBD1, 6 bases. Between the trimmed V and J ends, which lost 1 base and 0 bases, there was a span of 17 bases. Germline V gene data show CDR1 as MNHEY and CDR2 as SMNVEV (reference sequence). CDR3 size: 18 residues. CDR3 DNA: TGTGCCAGCAGTTTATATGGGGGCTACGGCTCTAGCACAGATACGCAGTATTTT. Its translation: CASSLYGGYGSSTDTQYF.

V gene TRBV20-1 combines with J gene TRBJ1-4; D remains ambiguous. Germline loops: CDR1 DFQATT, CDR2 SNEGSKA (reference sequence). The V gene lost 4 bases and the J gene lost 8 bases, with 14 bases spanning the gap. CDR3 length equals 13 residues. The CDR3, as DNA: TGCAGTGCTAAACAAGGAGGGAGAGAAAAACTGTTTTTT. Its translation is CSAKQGGREKLFF.

The CDR3 DNA reads TGTGCCAGCAGCCGAGGGGGCAGTTCCCCCTACGAGCAGTACTTC. Its protein is CASSRGGSSPYEQYF. This chain links TRBV4-2 with TRBJ2-7; TRBD1 matches at 7 bases. Per the germline V gene, CDR1 is LGHNA and CDR2 is YNFKEQ. The V and J ends lost 4 bases and 2 bases, in that order; junction bases with no gene match: 8. The CDR3 has 15 amino acids.

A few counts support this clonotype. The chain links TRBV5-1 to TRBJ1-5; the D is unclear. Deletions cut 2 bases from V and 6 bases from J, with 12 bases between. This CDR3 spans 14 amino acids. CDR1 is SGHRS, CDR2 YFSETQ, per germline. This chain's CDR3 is CASSLTTGGQPQHF. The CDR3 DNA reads TGCGCCAGCAGCTTAACCACGGGCGGTCAGCCCCAGCATTTT.